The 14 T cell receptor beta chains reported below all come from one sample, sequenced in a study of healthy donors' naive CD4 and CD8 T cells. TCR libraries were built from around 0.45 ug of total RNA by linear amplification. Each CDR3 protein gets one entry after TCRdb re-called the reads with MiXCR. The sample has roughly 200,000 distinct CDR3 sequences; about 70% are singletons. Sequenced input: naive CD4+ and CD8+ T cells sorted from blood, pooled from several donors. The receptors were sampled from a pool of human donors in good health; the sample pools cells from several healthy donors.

CDR3: CASRGSSGDTQYF. The CDR3 bases are TGTGCCAGCAGGGGATCTAGCGGAGATACGCAGTATTTT. V usage is TRBV6-2 or TRBV6-3 and J usage is TRBJ2-3; 7 bases map to TRBD2. V dropped 6 bases and J dropped 5; count of bases not matched to a gene: 5. The CDR3 covers 13 residues. CDR1 is MNHEY, CDR2 SVGEGT, per germline.

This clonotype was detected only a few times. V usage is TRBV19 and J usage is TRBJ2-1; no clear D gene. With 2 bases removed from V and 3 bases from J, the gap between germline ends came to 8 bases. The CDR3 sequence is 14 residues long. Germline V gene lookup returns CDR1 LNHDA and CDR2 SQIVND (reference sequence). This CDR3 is CASSIRKGYNEQFF. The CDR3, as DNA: TGTGCCAGTAGTATAAGGAAGGGCTACAATGAGCAGTTCTTC.

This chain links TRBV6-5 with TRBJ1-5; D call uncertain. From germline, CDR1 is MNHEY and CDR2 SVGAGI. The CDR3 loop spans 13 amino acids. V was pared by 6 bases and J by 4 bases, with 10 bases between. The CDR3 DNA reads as TGTGCCAGCAGCAACCGGGAAAATCAGCCCCAGCATTTT. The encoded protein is CASSNRENQPQHF.

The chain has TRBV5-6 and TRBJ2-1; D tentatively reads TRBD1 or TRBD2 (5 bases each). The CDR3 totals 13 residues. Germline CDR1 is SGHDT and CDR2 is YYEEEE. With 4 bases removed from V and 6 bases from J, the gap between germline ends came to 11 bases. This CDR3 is CASSIRDVNEQFF. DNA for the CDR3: TGTGCCAGCAGCATCCGGGACGTCAATGAGCAGTTCTTC.

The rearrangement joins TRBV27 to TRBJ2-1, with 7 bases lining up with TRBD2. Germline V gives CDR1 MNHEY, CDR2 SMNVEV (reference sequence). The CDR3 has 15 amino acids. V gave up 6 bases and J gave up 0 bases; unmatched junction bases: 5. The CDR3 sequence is CASRLAYSSYNEQFF. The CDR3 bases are TGTGCCAGCAGACTAGCGTATAGCTCCTACAATGAGCAGTTCTTC.

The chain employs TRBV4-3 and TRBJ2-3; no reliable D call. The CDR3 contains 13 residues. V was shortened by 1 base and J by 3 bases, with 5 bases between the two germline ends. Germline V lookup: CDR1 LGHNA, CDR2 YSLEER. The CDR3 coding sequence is TGCGCCAGCAGCCAAGCCACTACAGATACGCAGTATTTT. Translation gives CASSQATTDTQYF.

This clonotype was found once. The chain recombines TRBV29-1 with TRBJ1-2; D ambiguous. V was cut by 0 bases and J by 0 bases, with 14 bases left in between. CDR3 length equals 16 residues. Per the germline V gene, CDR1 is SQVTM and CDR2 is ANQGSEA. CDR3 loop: CSVEDPSAGPNYGYTF. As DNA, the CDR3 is TGCAGCGTTGAAGATCCATCGGCAGGACCTAACTATGGCTACACCTTC. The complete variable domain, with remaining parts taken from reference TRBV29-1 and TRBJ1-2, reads SAVISQKPSRDICQRGTSLTIQCQVDSQVTMMFWYRQQPGQSLTLIATANQGSEATYESGFVIDKFPISRPNLTFSTLTVSNMSPEDSSIYLCSVEDPSAGPNYGYTFGSGTRLTVV.

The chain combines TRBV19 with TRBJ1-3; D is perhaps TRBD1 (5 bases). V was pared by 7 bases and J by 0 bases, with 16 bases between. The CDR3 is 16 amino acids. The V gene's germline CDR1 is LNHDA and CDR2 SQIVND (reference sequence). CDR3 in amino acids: CASTPGRGASGNTIYF. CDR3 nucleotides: TGTGCCAGTACCCCAGGACGAGGGGCCTCTGGAAACACCATATATTTT.

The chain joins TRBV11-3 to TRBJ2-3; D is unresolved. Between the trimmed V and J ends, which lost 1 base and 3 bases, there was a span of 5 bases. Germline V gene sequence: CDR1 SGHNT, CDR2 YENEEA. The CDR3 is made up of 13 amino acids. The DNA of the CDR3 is TGTGCCAGCAGCTTAGCGATTACAGATACGCAGTATTTT. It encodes CASSLAITDTQYF.

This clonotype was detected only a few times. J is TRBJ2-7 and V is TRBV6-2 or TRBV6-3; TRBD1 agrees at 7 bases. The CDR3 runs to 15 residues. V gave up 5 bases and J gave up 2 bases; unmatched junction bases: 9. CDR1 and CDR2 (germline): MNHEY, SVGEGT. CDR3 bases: TGTGCCAGCAGTCTGTTCCGGGACAGCACCTACGAGCAGTACTTC. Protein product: CASSLFRDSTYEQYF.

The CDR3 sequence: CASSQEAFNYGYTF. The CDR3 nucleotides are TGCGCCAGCAGCCAAGAAGCGTTTAACTATGGCTACACCTTC. J is TRBJ1-2 and V is TRBV4-3; no firm D call. CDR1 and CDR2 (germline): LGHNA, YSLEER. V was trimmed by 0 bases and J by 1 base, leaving 6 bases between them. This CDR3 comprises 14 residues.

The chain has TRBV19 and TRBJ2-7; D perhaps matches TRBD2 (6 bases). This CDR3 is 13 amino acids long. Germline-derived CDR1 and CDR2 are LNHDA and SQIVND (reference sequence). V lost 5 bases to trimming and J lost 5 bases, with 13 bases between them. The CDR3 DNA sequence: TGTGCCAGTAGTTCGACTAGACACGACGAGCAGTACTTC. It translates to CASSSTRHDEQYF.

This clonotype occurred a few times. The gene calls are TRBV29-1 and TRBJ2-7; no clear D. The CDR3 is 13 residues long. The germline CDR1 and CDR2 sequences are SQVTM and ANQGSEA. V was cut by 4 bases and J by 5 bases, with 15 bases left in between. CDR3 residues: CSVVSQEWNEQYF. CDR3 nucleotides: TGCAGCGTTGTATCACAAGAATGGAACGAGCAGTACTTC.

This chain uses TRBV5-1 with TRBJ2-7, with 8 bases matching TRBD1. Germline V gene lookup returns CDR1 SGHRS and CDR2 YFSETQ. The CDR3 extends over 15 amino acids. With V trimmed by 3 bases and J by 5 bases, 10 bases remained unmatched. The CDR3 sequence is CASSSRTAGGNEQYV. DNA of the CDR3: TGCGCCAGCAGCTCACGGACTGCAGGGGGCAACGAGCAGTACGTC.